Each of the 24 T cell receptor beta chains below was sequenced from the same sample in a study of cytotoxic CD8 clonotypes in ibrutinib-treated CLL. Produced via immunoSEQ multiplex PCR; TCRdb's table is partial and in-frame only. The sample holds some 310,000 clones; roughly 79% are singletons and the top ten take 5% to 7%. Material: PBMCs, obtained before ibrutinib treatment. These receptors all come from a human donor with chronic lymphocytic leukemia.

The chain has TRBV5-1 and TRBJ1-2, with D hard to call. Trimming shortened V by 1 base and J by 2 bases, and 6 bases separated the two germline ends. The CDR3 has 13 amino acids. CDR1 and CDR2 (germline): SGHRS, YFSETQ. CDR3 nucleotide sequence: TGCGCCAGCAGCTTGCCCACAAACTATGGCTACACCTTC. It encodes CASSLPTNYGYTF.

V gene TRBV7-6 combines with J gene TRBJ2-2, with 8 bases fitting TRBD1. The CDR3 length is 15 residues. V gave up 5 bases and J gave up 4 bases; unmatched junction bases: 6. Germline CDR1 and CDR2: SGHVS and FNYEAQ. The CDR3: CASSPRQGSTGELFF. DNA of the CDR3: TGTGCCAGCAGCCCTAGACAGGGGAGCACCGGGGAGCTGTTTTTT.

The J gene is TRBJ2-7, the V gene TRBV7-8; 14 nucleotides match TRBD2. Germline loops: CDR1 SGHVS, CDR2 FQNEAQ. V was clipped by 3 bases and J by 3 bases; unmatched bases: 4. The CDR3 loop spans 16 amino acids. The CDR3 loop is CASSLGLAGVGYEQYF. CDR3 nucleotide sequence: TGTGCCAGCAGCTTGGGACTAGCGGGAGTTGGCTACGAGCAGTACTTC.

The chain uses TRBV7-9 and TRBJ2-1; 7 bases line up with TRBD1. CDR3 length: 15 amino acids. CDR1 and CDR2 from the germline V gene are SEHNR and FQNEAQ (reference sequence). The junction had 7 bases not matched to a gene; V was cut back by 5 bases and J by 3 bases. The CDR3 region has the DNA TGTGCCAGCAGCCCGGGACAGACAATCTACAATGAGCAGTTCTTC. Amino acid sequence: CASSPGQTIYNEQFF.

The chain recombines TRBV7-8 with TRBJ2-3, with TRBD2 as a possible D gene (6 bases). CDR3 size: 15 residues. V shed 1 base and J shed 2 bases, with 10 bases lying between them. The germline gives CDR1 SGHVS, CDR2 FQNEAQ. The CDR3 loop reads CASSLVAGNTDTQYF. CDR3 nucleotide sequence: TGTGCCAGCAGCTTAGTTGCGGGAAACACAGATACGCAGTATTTT. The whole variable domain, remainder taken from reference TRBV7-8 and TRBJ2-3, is GAGVSQSPRYKVAKRGQDVALRCDPISGHVSLFWYQQALGQGPEFLTYFQNEAQLDKSGLPSDRFFAERPEGSVSTLKIQRTQQEDSAVYLCASSLVAGNTDTQYFGPGTRLTVL.

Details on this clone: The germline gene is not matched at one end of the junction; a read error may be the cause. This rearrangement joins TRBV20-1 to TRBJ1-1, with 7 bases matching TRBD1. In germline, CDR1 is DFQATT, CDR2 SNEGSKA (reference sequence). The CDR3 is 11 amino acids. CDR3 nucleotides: TGCAGTGCTGGAGAGACAGGGCGAGCTTTCTTT. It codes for CSAGETGRAFF.

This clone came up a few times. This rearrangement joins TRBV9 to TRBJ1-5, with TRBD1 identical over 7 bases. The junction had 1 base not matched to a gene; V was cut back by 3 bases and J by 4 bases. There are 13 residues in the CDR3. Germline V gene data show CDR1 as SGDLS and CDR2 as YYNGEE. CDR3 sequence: CASSAGQNQPQHF. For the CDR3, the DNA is TGTGCCAGCAGCGCGGGACAGAATCAGCCCCAGCATTTT.

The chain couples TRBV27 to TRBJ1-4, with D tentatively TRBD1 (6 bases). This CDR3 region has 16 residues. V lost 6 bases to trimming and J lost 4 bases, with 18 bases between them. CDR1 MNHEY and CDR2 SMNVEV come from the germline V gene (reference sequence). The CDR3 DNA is TGTGCCAGCAGCCCCGGGAGGGGGGCGATTAATGAAAAACTGTTTTTT. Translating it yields CASSPGRGAINEKLFF.

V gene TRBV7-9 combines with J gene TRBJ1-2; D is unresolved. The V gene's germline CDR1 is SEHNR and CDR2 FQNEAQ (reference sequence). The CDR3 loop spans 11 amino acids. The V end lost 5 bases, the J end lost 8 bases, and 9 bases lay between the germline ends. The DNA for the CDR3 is TGTGCCAGCAGCCCCCCTACCGGCTACACCTTC. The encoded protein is CASSPPTGYTF.

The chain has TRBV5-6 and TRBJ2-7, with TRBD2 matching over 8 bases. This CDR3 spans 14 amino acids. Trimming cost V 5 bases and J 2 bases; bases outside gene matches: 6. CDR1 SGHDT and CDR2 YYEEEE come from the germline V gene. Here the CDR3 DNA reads TGTGCCAGCAGTTGGACTAGCAGTCCCTACGAGCAGTACTTC. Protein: CASSWTSSPYEQYF. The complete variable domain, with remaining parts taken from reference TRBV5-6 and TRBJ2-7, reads DAGVTQSPTHLIKTRGQQVTLRCSPKSGHDTVSWYQQALGQGPQFIFQYYEEEERQRGNFPDRFSGHQFPNYSSELNVNALLLGDSALYLCASSWTSSPYEQYFGPGTRLTVT.

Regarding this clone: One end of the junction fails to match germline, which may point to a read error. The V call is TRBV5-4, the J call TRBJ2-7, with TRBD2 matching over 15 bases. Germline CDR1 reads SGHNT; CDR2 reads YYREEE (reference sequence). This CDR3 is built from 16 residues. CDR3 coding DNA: TGTGCCAGCAGCGCGGGCGGACTAGCGGGAGGGAACCAAGTGTCCTTC. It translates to CASSAGGLAGGNQVSF.

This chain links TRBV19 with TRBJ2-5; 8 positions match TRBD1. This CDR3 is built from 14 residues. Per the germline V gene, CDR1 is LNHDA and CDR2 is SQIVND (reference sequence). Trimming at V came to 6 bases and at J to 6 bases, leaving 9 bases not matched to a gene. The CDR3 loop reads CASRDSGGAKTQYF. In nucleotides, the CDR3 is TGTGCCAGTAGGGACTCAGGGGGCGCGAAGACCCAGTACTTC. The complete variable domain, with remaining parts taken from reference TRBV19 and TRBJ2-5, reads DGGITQSPKYLFRKEGQNVTLSCEQNLNHDAMYWYRQDPGQGLRLIYYSQIVNDFQKGDIAEGYSVSREKKESFPLTVTSAQKNPTAFYLCASRDSGGAKTQYFGPGTRLLVL.

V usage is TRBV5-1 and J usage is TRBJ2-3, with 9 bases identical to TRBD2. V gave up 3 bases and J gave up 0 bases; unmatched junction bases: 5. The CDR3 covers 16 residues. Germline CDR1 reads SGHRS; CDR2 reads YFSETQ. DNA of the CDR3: TGCGCCAGCAGCTGGACTAGCGCATCTAGCACAGATACGCAGTATTTT. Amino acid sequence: CASSWTSASSTDTQYF.

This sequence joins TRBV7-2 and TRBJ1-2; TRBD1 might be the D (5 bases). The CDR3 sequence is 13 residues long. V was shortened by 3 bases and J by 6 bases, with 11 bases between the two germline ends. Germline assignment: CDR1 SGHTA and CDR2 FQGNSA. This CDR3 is CASSFRQNNGYTF. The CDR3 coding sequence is TGTGCCAGCAGCTTCAGACAGAATAATGGCTACACCTTC.

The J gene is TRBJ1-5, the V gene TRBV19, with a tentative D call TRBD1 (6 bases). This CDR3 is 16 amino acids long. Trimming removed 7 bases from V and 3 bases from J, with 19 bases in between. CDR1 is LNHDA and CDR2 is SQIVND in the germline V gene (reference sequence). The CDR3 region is CASTQLWGADNQPQHF. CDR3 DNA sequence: TGTGCCAGTACCCAACTCTGGGGGGCGGACAATCAGCCCCAGCATTTT.

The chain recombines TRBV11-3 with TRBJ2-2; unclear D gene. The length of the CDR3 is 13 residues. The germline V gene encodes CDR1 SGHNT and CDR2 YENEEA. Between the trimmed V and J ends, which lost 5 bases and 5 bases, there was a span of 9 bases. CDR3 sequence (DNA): TGTGCCAGCAGCGGGCGCGGAACCGGGGAGCTGTTTTTT. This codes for CASSGRGTGELFF.

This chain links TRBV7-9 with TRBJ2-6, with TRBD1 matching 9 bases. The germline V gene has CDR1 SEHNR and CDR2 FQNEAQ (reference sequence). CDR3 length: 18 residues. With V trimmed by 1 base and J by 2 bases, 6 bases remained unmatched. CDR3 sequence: CASSLGTGGAPGANVLTF. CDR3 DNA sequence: TGTGCCAGCAGCTTAGGAACAGGGGGCGCCCCTGGGGCCAACGTCCTGACTTTC. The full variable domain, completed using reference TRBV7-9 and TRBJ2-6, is DTGVSQNPRHKITKRGQNVTFRCDPISEHNRLYWYRQTLGQGPEFLTYFQNEAQLEKSRLLSDRFSAERPKGSFSTLEIQRTEQGDSAMYLCASSLGTGGAPGANVLTFGAGSRLTVL.

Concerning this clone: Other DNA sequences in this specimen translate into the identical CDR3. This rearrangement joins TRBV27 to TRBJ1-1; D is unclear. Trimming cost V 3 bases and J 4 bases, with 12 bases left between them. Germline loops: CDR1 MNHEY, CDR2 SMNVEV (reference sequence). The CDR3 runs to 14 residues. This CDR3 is CASSLGGRGTEAFF. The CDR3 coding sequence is TGTGCCAGCAGTTTGGGAGGGCGCGGCACTGAAGCTTTCTTT.

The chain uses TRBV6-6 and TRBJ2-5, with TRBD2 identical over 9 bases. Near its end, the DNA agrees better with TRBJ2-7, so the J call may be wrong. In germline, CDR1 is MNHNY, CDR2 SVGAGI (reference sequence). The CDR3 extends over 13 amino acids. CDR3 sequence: CASRTTSGPEQYF. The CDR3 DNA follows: TGTGCCAGCAGAACAACTAGCGGGCCCGAGCAGTACTTC.

CDR3 bases: TGCAGCGTTGAACCCAGGGTTGGAGTAGAGACCCAGTACTTC. Translating gives CSVEPRVGVETQYF. The chain uses TRBV29-1 and TRBJ2-5, with TRBD1 as a possible D gene (5 bases). Germline CDR1 and CDR2: SQVTM and ANQGSEA. The length of the CDR3 is 14 residues. Trimming took off 2 bases at V and 4 bases at J, with 14 bases between the two ends.

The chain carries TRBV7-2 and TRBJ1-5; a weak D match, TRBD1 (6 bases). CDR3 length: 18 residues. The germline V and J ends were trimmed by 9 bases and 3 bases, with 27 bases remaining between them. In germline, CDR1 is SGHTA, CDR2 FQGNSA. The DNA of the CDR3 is TGTGCCAGGGTGACGGGACACCCAATGGAACTCCACAATCAGCCCCAGCATTTT. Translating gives CARVTGHPMELHNQPQHF.

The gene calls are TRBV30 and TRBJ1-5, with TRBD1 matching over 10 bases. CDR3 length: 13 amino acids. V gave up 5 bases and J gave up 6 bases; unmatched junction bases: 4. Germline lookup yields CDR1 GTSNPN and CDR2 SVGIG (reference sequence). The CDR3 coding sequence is TGTGCCTGGGGGACAGGGGTGAGTCAGCCCCAGCATTTT. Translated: CAWGTGVSQPQHF.

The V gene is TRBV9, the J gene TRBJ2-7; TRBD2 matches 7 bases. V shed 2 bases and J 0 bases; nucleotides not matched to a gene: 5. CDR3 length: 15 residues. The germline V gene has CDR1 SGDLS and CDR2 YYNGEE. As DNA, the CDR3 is TGTGCCAGCAGCGTGACTAGCTCCTACTCCTACGAGCAGTACTTC. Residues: CASSVTSSYSYEQYF.

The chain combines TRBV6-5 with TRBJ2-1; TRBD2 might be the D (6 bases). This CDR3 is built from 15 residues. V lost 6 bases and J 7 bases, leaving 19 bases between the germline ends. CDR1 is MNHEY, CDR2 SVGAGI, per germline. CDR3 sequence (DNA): TGTGCCAGCAGCCGCAACGGGCGGGAAGGAAATGAGCAGTTCTTC. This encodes CASSRNGREGNEQFF.